Listed below are T cell receptor beta chains from one sample, sequenced in a study of T cells in localized non-small cell lung cancer. The method was immunoSEQ multiplex PCR; TCRdb's version includes in-frame clones alone and lacks a portion of them. The sample has some 4,300 clones; 32% are singletons. Sequenced material: lung tumor tissue, taken before any cancer treatment. These TCRs come from a woman aged 35 to 70 with stage II squamous cell lung carcinoma. Both conserved end residues are part of each CDR3.

v_gene	CDR3aa
TRBV14	CASSLLITDTQYF
TRBV9	CASKLGGTEAFF
TRBV28	CASSDRQGTDTQYF
TRBV11-3	CASSLLRAGYEQFF
TRBV12-5	CASTRGLTEAFF
TRBV6-8	CASSLGTGNTGELFF
TRBV5-1	CASSWGPENTEAFF
TRBV28	CASSFKQGALWGTGELFF
TRBV11-3	CASSLPTGFPYEQYF
TRBV6-8	CASIGQTSSYEQYF
TRBV11-3	CASSFGEVYNEQFF
TRBV6-8	CAISIAGAYEQYF
TRBV11-3	CASSAGTVNTEAFF
TRBV30	CAWTRLAGAWQFF
TRBV19	CASRPTGRAGGYTF
TRBV28	CASSPSTLNTEAFF
TRBV29-1	CSAGRRNDDYGYTF
TRBV28	CASSLGRPTEQYF
TRBV18	CASSQGPSWGEQYF
TRBV19	CASSIWGAAGEQYF
TRBV9	CASSGPAGEGSYEQYF
TRBV19	CASTLDRGSYNEQFF
TRBV11-3	CASSPGGGSYEQYF
TRBV19	CASSMAGRGNQPQHF
TRBV9	CASSPFRPNTIYF
TRBV29-1	CSVAGTGIGEQYF
TRBV28	CASSLIGETQYF